This T cell receptor (beta chain) was profiled in a study of T cells in Graves' hyperthyroidism and ophthalmopathy. Overall study: Any treatment followed the collection of peripheral blood at initial diagnosis.

Study-level findings and limits: The model anticipated ophthalmopathy a median about 6.5 months pre-onset.

This clonotype has more than one count but fewer than ten. What it recognizes is unknown. Trimming pared 4 bases from V and 1 base from J, leaving 14 bases between. In germline, CDR1 is SGDLS, CDR2 YYNGEE. This CDR3 has 15 residues. Amplified TCR beta CDR3 regions came from RNA transcripts. HTBI primers were the set used in a first-round RT-PCR of the TCR CDR3. TCRdb ran MiXCR on the multiplex PCR reads and lists one entry per CDR3 protein. The sample has about 400,000 distinct CDR3 sequences, roughly an eighth seen once. The clonotype originates from a man aged 50-59 years with Graves' ophthalmopathy. The sequencing sample was made of blood. The chain uses TRBV9 and TRBJ2-5; D not resolved. CDR3 sequence: CASSRWAGLQETQYF. CDR3 coding DNA: TGTGCCAGCAGCCGTTGGGCAGGCCTCCAAGAGACCCAGTACTTC.